This TCR beta chain derives from a study of cytomegalovirus exposure and HLA in healthy donors. The study sampled nominally healthy donors, though unrecorded immune exposures were likely. PCR amplification relied on 60 Vbeta primers (plus 13 Jbeta primers). This table comes from immunoSEQ multiplex PCR, and its TCRdb copy is limited to in-frame clones, with some not included. Of 63,000 or so clones listed, around 74% are singletons. Trimming removed 2 bases from V and 3 bases from J; junction bases left unmatched: 3. CDR1 SGDLS and CDR2 YYNGEE come from the germline V gene. This CDR3 spans 15 amino acids.

The TCR was taken from a woman younger than 45 in good health and CMV-seropositive. The rearrangement uses TRBV9 and TRBJ2-2; 8 nucleotides agree with TRBD1. Sequenced material: PBMCs. The CDR3 spells CASSVVTGDTGELFF. In DNA form, the CDR3 reads TGTGCCAGCAGCGTTGTGACAGGGGACACCGGGGAGCTGTTTTTT.